The 29 T cell receptor beta chains given below trace back to one sample, sequenced in a study of graft-versus-host responses after intestinal transplantation. The protocol was immunoSEQ multiplex PCR, while the TCRdb copy is restricted to in-frame clones and leaves out a portion. Among tens of thousands of clones listed, 85% to 95% were seen once. No cognate antigen is known for these TCRs. Here the sequenced sample was unstimulated CD8+ T cells sorted from spleen or lymph node cells, taken before intestinal transplant. These TCRs come from a human donor who received an intestinal transplant.

J is TRBJ1-5 and V is TRBV4-3; 7 nucleotides align to TRBD1. The CDR3 is 14 residues long. Trimming removed 0 bases from V and 6 bases from J; junction bases left unmatched: 2. Germline values: CDR1 LGHNA, CDR2 YSLEER. The chain's CDR3 is CASSQDRGSQPQHF. In nucleotides, the CDR3 is TGCGCCAGCAGCCAAGACAGGGGGAGTCAGCCCCAGCATTTT.

This chain links TRBV9 with TRBJ2-7, with 8 bases fitting TRBD2. Germline trimming cut 5 bases from V and 1 base from J; bases unmatched to any gene: 2. The germline V gene encodes CDR1 SGDLS and CDR2 YYNGEE. The CDR3 is made up of 13 amino acids. CDR3 in amino acids: CASSSGASYEQYF. As DNA, the CDR3 is TGTGCCAGCAGTAGCGGGGCTTCCTACGAGCAGTACTTC.

This chain uses TRBV27 with TRBJ1-5, with a weak D call TRBD1 (5 bases). V was shortened by 5 bases and J by 5 bases, with 19 bases between the two germline ends. Germline V CDR1 and CDR2: MNHEY, SMNVEV (reference sequence). The CDR3 extends over 16 amino acids. For the CDR3, the DNA is TGTGCCAGCAGTACCACCAGGGTGGGATTTGATCAGCCCCAGCATTTT. It codes for CASSTTRVGFDQPQHF.

V usage is TRBV10-3 and J usage is TRBJ2-7, with D perhaps TRBD1 (6 bases). Looked up from germline, CDR1 is ENHRY and CDR2 is SYGVKD. With 6 bases removed from V and 2 bases from J, the gap between germline ends came to 11 bases. The CDR3 has 13 residues. This CDR3 reads CAIRKDRTYEQYF. The DNA of the CDR3 is TGTGCCATCAGAAAGGACAGAACCTACGAGCAGTACTTC.

The V call is TRBV19, the J call TRBJ2-7; the D gene is possibly TRBD2 (5 bases). The CDR3 is 14 amino acids. V lost 4 bases, J lost 2 bases, and 12 bases lay in between. In germline, CDR1 is LNHDA, CDR2 SQIVND (reference sequence). CDR3 nucleotide sequence: TGTGCCAGTAGTAAGAGGGATTACCCCTACGAGCAGTACTTC. It encodes CASSKRDYPYEQYF.

A few counts support this clone. The sample contains more than one DNA sequence encoding this CDR3. The chain couples TRBV7-9 to TRBJ2-3; 12 bases agree with TRBD1. CDR1 is SEHNR, CDR2 FQNEAQ, per germline (reference sequence). The CDR3 contains 16 residues. V lost 5 bases and J lost 2; bases outside the gene matches: 5. The CDR3 DNA reads TGTGCCAGCAGCCCTCCGGGACAGGGGGCCACAGATACGCAGTATTTT. Translation: CASSPPGQGATDTQYF.

The gene calls are TRBV6-6 and TRBJ2-2, with 8 nucleotides matching TRBD1. The CDR3 length is 15 residues. V lost 6 bases, J lost 0 bases, and 3 bases stayed unmatched. Germline V lookup: CDR1 MNHNY, CDR2 SVGAGI (reference sequence). CDR3 protein: CASSLDRANTGELFF. CDR3 DNA sequence: TGTGCCAGCAGCCTGGACAGGGCGAACACCGGGGAGCTGTTTTTT.

The chain couples TRBV9 to TRBJ2-6; 7 bases are shared with TRBD1. The CDR3 runs 18 residues. Germline V CDR1 and CDR2: SGDLS, YYNGEE. J lost 4 bases, V lost 4 bases, and 14 bases had no gene match. The CDR3 loop is CASSSEGARQRGANVLTF. CDR3 DNA sequence: TGTGCCAGCAGCAGCGAGGGGGCCCGACAAAGAGGGGCCAACGTCCTGACTTTC.

The table lists this clone with a few counts. The chain couples TRBV6-1 to TRBJ1-1, with D possibly being TRBD1 (6 bases). Deletions cut 3 bases from V and 5 bases from J, with 25 bases between. Germline CDR1 reads MNHNS; CDR2 reads SASEGT. The CDR3 runs to 18 residues. DNA of the CDR3: TGTGCCAGCAGTGATACGACAGGCTCCCCAATATCTACGACTGAAGCTTTCTTT. Protein product: CASSDTTGSPISTTEAFF.

This sequence joins TRBV29-1 and TRBJ2-2; TRBD1 agrees at 9 bases. The CDR3 sequence is 15 residues long. The germline gives CDR1 SQVTM, CDR2 ANQGSEA. V dropped 4 bases and J dropped 6; count of bases not matched to a gene: 9. As DNA, the CDR3 is TGCAGCGTTGGGGACAGGGATCTGCTAGCCGGGGAGCTGTTTTTT. This gives the protein CSVGDRDLLAGELFF.

This clone has more than one count but fewer than ten. The gene calls are TRBV10-2 and TRBJ1-1; 9 bases agree with TRBD1. Germline CDR1 and CDR2: WSHSY and SAAADI. V lost 9 bases, J lost 4 bases, and 9 bases stayed unmatched. The CDR3 runs to 14 residues. CDR3 nucleotides: TGCGCCAGTCGTACAGGGGGCGGCGGCACTGAAGCTTTCTTT. Its protein product is CASRTGGGGTEAFF.

The V gene is TRBV6-1, the J gene TRBJ2-7, with 10 bases aligning to TRBD2. V was pared by 6 bases and J by 5 bases, with 10 bases of the junction left unmatched. This CDR3 region has 15 residues. Germline V gene lookup returns CDR1 MNHNS and CDR2 SASEGT. Here the CDR3 DNA reads TGTGCCAGCAGCCGGGGACTAGCGCCTTCAGACGAGCAGTACTTC. Encoded protein: CASSRGLAPSDEQYF.

The chain couples TRBV27 to TRBJ1-6; D remains unclear. This CDR3 has 14 amino acids. Germline lookup yields CDR1 MNHEY and CDR2 SMNVEV (reference sequence). V dropped 4 bases and J dropped 2 bases, with 6 bases sitting between them. The CDR3 loop reads CASSSVTYNSPLHF. The CDR3 DNA is TGTGCCAGCAGTTCGGTCACCTATAATTCACCCCTCCACTTT.

The rearrangement joins TRBV6-5 to TRBJ2-5; TRBD2 matches at 12 bases. CDR1 MNHEY and CDR2 SVGAGI come from the germline V gene. CDR3 length: 14 residues. Unmatched junction bases numbered 3, after V lost 6 bases and J lost 4 bases. In DNA, the CDR3 is TGTGCCAGCAGGACTAGCGGGGGCCGAGAGACCCAGTACTTC. Its translation: CASRTSGGRETQYF.

This chain links TRBV13 with TRBJ2-5; 10 bases agree with TRBD1. The CDR3 contains 17 residues. Trimming took 2 bases from V and 4 from J; bases not matched to a gene: 10. Germline values: CDR1 PRHDT, CDR2 FYEKMQ (reference sequence). The CDR3 bases are TGTGCCAGCAGCTTATCCCAGACAGGGGGCGAAGGAGAGACCCAGTACTTC. It codes for CASSLSQTGGEGETQYF. Filled out from reference TRBV13 and TRBJ2-5, the complete variable domain reads AAGVIQSPRHLIKEKRETATLKCYPIPRHDTVYWYQQGPGQDPQFLISFYEKMQSDKGSIPDRFSAQQFSDYHSELNMSSLELGDSALYFCASSLSQTGGEGETQYFGPGTRLLVL.

This sequence joins TRBV4-1 and TRBJ1-5; D is uncertain. CDR3 size: 16 residues. V lost 4 bases to trimming and J lost 3 bases, with 16 bases between them. Germline assignment: CDR1 MGHRA and CDR2 YSYEKL. The CDR3, as DNA: TGCGCCAGCAGCCTTGACCCGGGAACAAACAATCAGCCCCAGCATTTT. This gives the protein CASSLDPGTNNQPQHF.

The chain joins TRBV19 to TRBJ2-7; 12 nucleotides line up with TRBD2. Germline trimming cut 1 base from V and 0 bases from J; bases unmatched to any gene: 1. Germline V gene lookup returns CDR1 LNHDA and CDR2 SQIVND (reference sequence). The length of the CDR3 is 16 residues. As DNA, the CDR3 is TGTGCCAGTAGTATAGGGACTAGCGGGGTCTCCTACGAGCAGTACTTC. Translated: CASSIGTSGVSYEQYF.

This clone was recorded only once. This sequence joins TRBV2 and TRBJ1-2; D gene unclear. Trimming left V 11 bases short and J 4 bases short, with 11 bases between. From germline, CDR1 is SNHLY and CDR2 FYNNEI. This CDR3 region has 11 residues. The CDR3 region is CASRSLYGYTF. The CDR3 region has the DNA TGTGCCTCCCGTTCTCTCTATGGCTACACCTTC.

The chain uses TRBV7-9 and TRBJ2-5; TRBD2 matches at 10 bases. The V gene end was trimmed by 4 bases and the J gene end by 2 bases; junction bases not matched to a gene: 7. The CDR3 runs to 16 residues. From germline, CDR1 is SEHNR and CDR2 FQNEAQ (reference sequence). CDR3 DNA sequence: TGTGCCAGCAGCTCTTCTAGCGGGGGATATCAAGAGACCCAGTACTTC. The encoded protein is CASSSSSGGYQETQYF.

The chain recombines TRBV4-3 with TRBJ2-3; 7 bases line up with TRBD2. Germline V lookup: CDR1 LGHNA, CDR2 YSLEER. The length of the CDR3 is 17 residues. The trim removed 1 base at V and 4 bases at J, leaving 11 bases unmatched. The CDR3 bases are TGCGCCAGCAGCCAAGCCCCCCCCGGAAGCGGGGCAGATACGCAGTATTTT. Amino acids: CASSQAPPGSGADTQYF.

This clone appeared a single time. The rearrangement uses TRBV9 and TRBJ2-7; the D gene is possibly TRBD2 (5 bases). CDR1 and CDR2 (germline): SGDLS, YYNGEE. This CDR3 region has 16 residues. V was shortened by 0 bases and J by 5 bases, with 18 bases between the two germline ends. The CDR3 DNA is TGTGCCAGCAGCGTAGGCGGGTCAGCCCCAGCCCACGAGCAGTACTTC. Protein product: CASSVGGSAPAHEQYF.

V usage is TRBV11-1 and J usage is TRBJ2-1; perhaps TRBD1 as D (5 bases). Per the germline V gene, CDR1 is SGHAT and CDR2 is FQDESV (reference sequence). The CDR3 is 11 amino acids. V lost 3 bases to trimming and J lost 9 bases, with 6 bases between them. The CDR3 nucleotides read TGTGCCAGCAGCTTGCAGGGTGAGCAGTTCTTC. Amino acid sequence: CASSLQGEQFF.

The chain is built from TRBV9 and TRBJ1-6; D unresolved. The V gene lost 4 bases and the J gene lost 6 bases, with 8 bases spanning the gap. This CDR3 comprises 13 residues. In germline, CDR1 is SGDLS, CDR2 YYNGEE. CDR3 residues: CASSPGLNSPLHF. The CDR3 coding sequence is TGTGCCAGCAGCCCCGGTCTTAATTCACCCCTCCACTTT.

The CDR3 coding sequence is TGTGCCAGCAGTTCCTCCGCCGGACAGGCTAACTATGGCTACACCTTC. Translated: CASSSSAGQANYGYTF. The chain carries TRBV27 and TRBJ1-2; 7 nucleotides line up with TRBD1. V lost 4 bases, J lost 0 bases, and 8 bases stayed unmatched. The CDR3 spans 16 residues. Germline CDR1 and CDR2: MNHEY and SMNVEV (reference sequence).

J is TRBJ1-1 and V is TRBV7-9, with TRBD1 as a possible D gene (5 bases). The V end lost 3 bases, the J end lost 4 bases, and 12 bases lay between the germline ends. Germline lookup yields CDR1 SEHNR and CDR2 FQNEAQ (reference sequence). The CDR3 extends over 14 amino acids. CDR3 amino acids: CASSLAQGSTEAFF. DNA of the CDR3: TGTGCCAGCAGCTTGGCCCAGGGATCCACTGAAGCTTTCTTT.

The V gene is TRBV30, the J gene TRBJ2-7, with D tentatively TRBD1 (7 bases). Trimming took 2 bases from V and 4 from J, leaving 12 bases between them. The CDR3 spans 13 residues. Germline V gene sequence: CDR1 GTSNPN, CDR2 SVGIG (reference sequence). As DNA, the CDR3 is TGTGCCTGGAGTCGGACAGGAGGGTACGAGCAGTACTTC. Translated: CAWSRTGGYEQYF.

This rearrangement joins TRBV6-5 to TRBJ2-7; possibly TRBD1 for D (5 bases). V lost 0 bases to trimming and J lost 0 bases, with 12 bases between them. Germline assignment: CDR1 MNHEY and CDR2 SVGAGI. The CDR3 length is 16 residues. The DNA for the CDR3 is TGTGCCAGCAGTTACTCGGGGCTAGATATCTCCTACGAGCAGTACTTC. Translated: CASSYSGLDISYEQYF.

The V call is TRBV7-2, the J call TRBJ2-1; 10 positions agree with TRBD2. The CDR3 runs to 16 residues. Germline lookup yields CDR1 SGHTA and CDR2 FQGNSA. V lost 0 bases, J lost 4 bases, and 3 bases stayed unmatched. The CDR3, as DNA: TGTGCCAGCAGCTTAGCTACTAGCGGGGAGTACAATGAGCAGTTCTTC. Its translation is CASSLATSGEYNEQFF. The full variable domain, with the rest looked up from reference TRBV7-2 and TRBJ2-1, is GAGVSQSPSNKVTEKGKDVELRCDPISGHTALYWYRQSLGQGLEFLIYFQGNSAPDKSGLPSDRFSAERTGGSVSTLTIQRTQQEDSAVYLCASSLATSGEYNEQFFGPGTRLTVL.

This clone appeared once. V gene TRBV29-1 combines with J gene TRBJ2-5; TRBD1 matches at 8 bases. There are 13 residues in the CDR3. Germline CDR1 and CDR2: SQVTM and ANQGSEA. V was pared by 6 bases and J by 5 bases, with 8 bases of the junction left unmatched. The DNA for the CDR3 is TGCAGCGTGACGGACAGGGCGGGGGAGACCCAGTACTTC. Translated, it gives CSVTDRAGETQYF.